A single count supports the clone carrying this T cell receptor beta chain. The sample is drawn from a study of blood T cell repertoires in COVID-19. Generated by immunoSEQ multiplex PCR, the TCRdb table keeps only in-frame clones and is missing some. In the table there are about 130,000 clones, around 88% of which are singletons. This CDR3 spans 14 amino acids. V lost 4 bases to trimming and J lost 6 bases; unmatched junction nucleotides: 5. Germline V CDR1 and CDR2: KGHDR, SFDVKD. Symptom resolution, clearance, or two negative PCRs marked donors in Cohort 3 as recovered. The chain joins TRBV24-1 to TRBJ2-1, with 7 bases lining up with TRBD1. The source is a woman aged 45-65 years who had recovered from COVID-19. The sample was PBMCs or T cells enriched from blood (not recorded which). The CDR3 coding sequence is TGTGCCACCAGTGAAACCGGGACAGCCAATGAGCAGTTCTTC. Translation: CATSETGTANEQFF.